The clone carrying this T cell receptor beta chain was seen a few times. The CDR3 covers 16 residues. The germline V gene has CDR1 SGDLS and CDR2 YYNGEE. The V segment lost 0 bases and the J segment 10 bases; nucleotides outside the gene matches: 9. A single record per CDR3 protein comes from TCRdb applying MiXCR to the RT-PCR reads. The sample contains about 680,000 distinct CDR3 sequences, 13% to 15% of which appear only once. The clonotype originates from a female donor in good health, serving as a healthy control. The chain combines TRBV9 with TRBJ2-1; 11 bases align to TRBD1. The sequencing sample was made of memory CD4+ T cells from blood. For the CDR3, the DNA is TGTGCCAGCAGCGTAGGAAGGACAGGGGGCGCGACAGAGCAGTTCTTC. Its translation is CASSVGRTGGATEQFF.